One and the same sample provided the 17 T cell receptor beta chains below, sequenced in a study of blood T cell repertoires in COVID-19. The protocol was immunoSEQ multiplex PCR, while the TCRdb copy is restricted to in-frame clones and leaves out a portion. The sample contains about 170,000 clones, about 80% of which appear only once. Source material: peripheral blood. These receptors were taken from a human donor with acute or convalescent COVID-19. The donor label of this sample is uncertain.

The chain has TRBV30 and TRBJ1-5; 8 bases map to TRBD1. This CDR3 is built from 14 residues. Germline values: CDR1 GTSNPN, CDR2 SVGIG (reference sequence). V gave up 8 bases and J gave up 0 bases; unmatched junction bases: 6. CDR3 amino acids: CATAGTGSNQPQHF. The CDR3 nucleotides read TGTGCCACGGCCGGGACAGGTAGCAATCAGCCCCAGCATTTT.

The rearrangement joins TRBV4-1 to TRBJ1-5; 7 positions match TRBD1. The germline V gene has CDR1 MGHRA and CDR2 YSYEKL. This CDR3 spans 15 amino acids. V shed 7 bases, J shed 7 bases, and the junction held 13 bases outside the gene matches. The CDR3, as DNA: TGCGCCAGCAACCATGTGGAGGGGGCGAGGCAGCCCCAGCATTTT. The encoded protein is CASNHVEGARQPQHF.

The J gene is TRBJ2-1, the V gene TRBV5-1, with D tentatively TRBD2 (7 bases). Germline V gene sequence: CDR1 SGHRS, CDR2 YFSETQ. Trimming stripped 3 bases from V and 6 bases from J, with 13 bases between. The length of the CDR3 is 14 residues. In nucleotides, the CDR3 is TGCGCCAGCAGCTCCCAGGCGGGGGCCAATGAGCAGTTCTTC. The encoded protein is CASSSQAGANEQFF.

The gene calls are TRBV5-6 and TRBJ1-5, with TRBD1 identical over 8 bases. The CDR3 has 15 amino acids. Germline CDR1 reads SGHDT; CDR2 reads YYEEEE. The trim removed 3 bases at V and 0 bases at J, leaving 2 bases unmatched. The DNA for the CDR3 is TGTGCCAGCAGCTCGGACAGGGCTAGCAATCAGCCCCAGCATTTT. It translates to CASSSDRASNQPQHF.

The chain has TRBV27 and TRBJ1-2; the D gene is possibly TRBD1 (6 bases). The CDR3 loop spans 14 amino acids. Trimming removed 3 bases at V and 5 bases at J, with 13 bases between. CDR1 and CDR2 (germline): MNHEY, SMNVEV (reference sequence). The CDR3 bases are TGTGCCAGCAGTTTTACAGGGTCGGGGTATGGCTACACCTTC. This sequence encodes CASSFTGSGYGYTF.

The chain combines TRBV7-9 with TRBJ1-6; maybe TRBD1 (6 bases). The germline V gene encodes CDR1 SEHNR and CDR2 FQNEAQ (reference sequence). V was pared by 3 bases and J by 7 bases, with 10 bases between. The CDR3 contains 14 residues. The CDR3 loop is CASSFPGANSPLHF. In nucleotides, the CDR3 is TGTGCCAGCAGCTTTCCAGGGGCAAATTCACCCCTCCACTTT.

The V and J genes are TRBV5-4 and TRBJ2-7; a possible D gene is TRBD2 (6 bases). Germline V gene lookup returns CDR1 SGHNT and CDR2 YYREEE (reference sequence). The germline V and J ends were trimmed by 0 bases and 6 bases, with 7 bases remaining between them. This CDR3 has 12 residues. This CDR3 is CASSLAGGEQYF. CDR3 nucleotide sequence: TGTGCCAGCAGCTTGGCCGGGGGCGAGCAGTACTTC.

This chain links TRBV6-1 with TRBJ1-2; TRBD1 might be the D (5 bases). CDR3 size: 16 residues. Trimming pared 0 bases from V and 0 bases from J, leaving 11 bases between. The V gene's germline CDR1 is MNHNS and CDR2 SASEGT. The CDR3 nucleotides read TGTGCCAGCAGTGAAGCGGGGGGGTCCGCTAACTATGGCTACACCTTC. It yields the protein CASSEAGGSANYGYTF.

The CDR3 protein is CASTVLGLAGGTDTQYF. The DNA for the CDR3 is TGTGCCAGCACCGTCCTCGGACTAGCGGGCGGCACAGATACGCAGTATTTT. The chain uses TRBV28 and TRBJ2-3; 11 bases are a match to TRBD2. The CDR3 totals 17 residues. The junction had 10 bases not matched to a gene; V was cut back by 7 bases and J by 1 base. Per the germline V gene, CDR1 is MDHEN and CDR2 is SYDVKM.

The rearrangement uses TRBV15 and TRBJ1-2; possibly TRBD1 for D (5 bases). Trimming left V 1 base short and J 5 bases short, with 14 bases between. CDR1 is LNHNV, CDR2 YYDKDF, per germline (reference sequence). CDR3 size: 15 residues. In nucleotides, the CDR3 is TGTGCCACCAGCAGAGGCGACAGCCGTGGATATGGCTACACCTTC. This translates into CATSRGDSRGYGYTF. The full variable domain, completed using reference TRBV15 and TRBJ1-2, is DAMVIQNPRYQVTQFGKPVTLSCSQTLNHNVMYWYQQKSSQAPKLLFHYYDKDFNNEADTPDNFQSRRPNTSFCFLDIRSPGLGDTAMYLCATSRGDSRGYGYTFGSGTRLTVV.

The J gene is TRBJ1-4, the V gene TRBV30; D is perhaps TRBD1 (6 bases). Per the germline V gene, CDR1 is GTSNPN and CDR2 is SVGIG (reference sequence). V was clipped by 0 bases and J by 10 bases, with 15 bases between them. The CDR3 contains 14 residues. CDR3 nucleotides: TGTGCCTGGAGTGTAGGGGGGGATTTGAGAAAACTGTTTTTT. Protein sequence: CAWSVGGDLRKLFF.

The chain uses TRBV15 and TRBJ1-1, with 8 bases matching TRBD1. V lost 0 bases to trimming and J lost 1 base; unmatched junction nucleotides: 7. Germline V CDR1 and CDR2: LNHNV, YYDKDF (reference sequence). The CDR3 contains 17 residues. The CDR3, as DNA: TGTGCCACCAGCAGAGATCGCGGACAGGGCTGGAACACTGAAGCTTTCTTT. Protein product: CATSRDRGQGWNTEAFF. Based on the CDR3 plus reference TRBV15 and TRBJ1-1, the full variable domain is DAMVIQNPRYQVTQFGKPVTLSCSQTLNHNVMYWYQQKSSQAPKLLFHYYDKDFNNEADTPDNFQSRRPNTSFCFLDIRSPGLGDTAMYLCATSRDRGQGWNTEAFFGQGTRLTVV.

The chain couples TRBV28 to TRBJ1-3, with 10 bases lining up with TRBD1. Germline CDR1 is MDHEN and CDR2 is SYDVKM. CDR3 length equals 15 residues. The V gene end was trimmed by 9 bases and the J gene end by 0 bases; junction bases not matched to a gene: 5. Here the CDR3 reads CASWTGGFSGNTIYF. CDR3 in DNA: TGTGCCAGTTGGACAGGGGGGTTCTCTGGAAACACCATATATTTT.

The CDR3 DNA follows: TGTGCCAGCAGCTTAAGACCTAGCGGGGGGCCCACCTACGAGCAGTACTTC. Its protein is CASSLRPSGGPTYEQYF. This chain joins TRBV11-2 and TRBJ2-7, with 11 bases matching TRBD2. CDR3 size: 17 residues. V lost 2 bases to trimming and J lost 2 bases; unmatched junction nucleotides: 8. Germline CDR1 SGHAT, CDR2 FQNNGV.

The V and J genes are TRBV5-5 and TRBJ2-5, with TRBD2 matching 8 bases. J was trimmed by 4 bases and V by 6 bases; bases with no gene match: 14. The CDR3 has 16 amino acids. Germline V CDR1 and CDR2: SGHKS, YYEKEE (reference sequence). The CDR3 region has the DNA TGTGCCAGCACCCCAAGGGCGGGACTAGGGTTAGAGACCCAGTACTTC. This gives the protein CASTPRAGLGLETQYF.

This rearrangement joins TRBV11-2 to TRBJ2-5; D possibly corresponds to TRBD1 (7 bases). Trimming stripped 0 bases from V and 6 bases from J, with 14 bases between. The germline V gene has CDR1 SGHAT and CDR2 FQNNGV. The CDR3 covers 15 residues. The CDR3 DNA reads TGTGCCAGCAGCTTAGAAGCAGGGGGAGGAAAGACCCAGTACTTC. It specifies CASSLEAGGGKTQYF.

The chain joins TRBV5-4 to TRBJ1-4; D is possibly TRBD1 (5 bases). The germline gives CDR1 SGHNT, CDR2 YYREEE (reference sequence). The ends were cut back, 5 bases at V and 3 bases at J, with 11 bases in the middle. CDR3 length equals 14 residues. CDR3: CASRAGLSNEKLFF. CDR3 in DNA: TGTGCCAGCAGAGCGGGACTGTCTAATGAAAAACTGTTTTTT.